This T cell receptor (beta chain) was sequenced in a study of graft-versus-host responses after intestinal transplantation. Background on the study: Induction using anti-thymocyte globulin, followed by tacrolimus and steroids for 2 to 4 years, was given to all recipients. Study-wide results and caveats: The recipient marrow held GvH clones, and some of them showed up first in ileum or blood.

The germline V gene encodes CDR1 GTSNPN and CDR2 SVGIG (reference sequence). V was clipped by 0 bases and J by 5 bases, with 10 bases between them. This CDR3 contains 13 residues. As for this clone: Its antigen is unknown.

Assay used: immunoSEQ multiplex PCR; TCRdb lists only in-frame clones, some missing. The sample lists over 90,000 clones, roughly 90% occurring once. J is TRBJ2-5 and V is TRBV30, with a tentative D call TRBD1 (5 bases). This material consisted of unstimulated CD8+ T cells sorted from spleen or lymph node cells, taken before intestinal transplant. The sequence came from a human donor who received an intestinal transplant. The CDR3 DNA reads TGTGCCTGGAGTGTATGGGGCCAGGAGACCCAGTACTTC. It is translated as CAWSVWGQETQYF.